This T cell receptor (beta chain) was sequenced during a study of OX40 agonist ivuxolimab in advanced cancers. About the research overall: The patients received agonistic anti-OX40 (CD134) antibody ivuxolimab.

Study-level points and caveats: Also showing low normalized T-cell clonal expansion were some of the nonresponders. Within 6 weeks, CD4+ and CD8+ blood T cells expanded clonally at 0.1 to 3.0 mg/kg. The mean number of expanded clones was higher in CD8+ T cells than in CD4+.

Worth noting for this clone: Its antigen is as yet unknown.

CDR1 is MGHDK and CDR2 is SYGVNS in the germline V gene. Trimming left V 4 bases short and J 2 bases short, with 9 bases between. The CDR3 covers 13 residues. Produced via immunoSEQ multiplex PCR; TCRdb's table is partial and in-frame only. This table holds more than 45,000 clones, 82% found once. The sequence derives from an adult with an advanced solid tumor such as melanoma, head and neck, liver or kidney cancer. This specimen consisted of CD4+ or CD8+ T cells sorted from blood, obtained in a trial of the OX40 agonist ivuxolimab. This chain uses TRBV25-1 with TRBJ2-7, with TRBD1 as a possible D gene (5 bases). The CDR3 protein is CASSGTGTYEQYF. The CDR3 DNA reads TGTGCCAGCAGTGGAACAGGAACCTACGAGCAGTACTTC.